Listed below are T cell receptor beta chains from one sample, sequenced in a study of T cell repertoires in cytomegalovirus infection. TCRdb processed the reads anew with MiXCR; each CDR3 protein has one entry. Among 35,000 to 55,000 distinct CDR3 sequences listed, around 21% were seen once. These receptors are not linked to any known antigen. This material consisted of CD8+ T cells from cultured PBMCs, taken from culture after CMV antigen stimulation. These receptors were taken from a human donor in good health (CMV status not recorded). Some clones in this sample may be carry-over from other donors' samples. The CDR3 runs from the conserved cysteine through the conserved F or W. The D gene is left open where the match is weak. Size is omitted from some rows. Given values are once, few, many or a class for expanded clones.

v_call	j_call	clone_size	d_call	cdr3_nt	cdr3_aa
TRBV7-6	TRBJ1-2	NA	TRBD1	TGTGCCAGCAGCCTAACTTCCTTAGACAGGGGGCTACGGGGCTACACCTTC	CASSLTSLDRGLRGYTF
TRBV10-2	TRBJ2-1	NA	NA	TGCGCCAGCAGTGAATTCCGGACAGAAGAATACAATGAGCAGTTCTTC	CASSEFRTEEYNEQFF
TRBV6-1	TRBJ2-7	many	NA	TGTGCCACTTGGAGGGGACCCAACGAGCAGTACTTC	CATWRGPNEQYF
TRBV6-1	TRBJ1-4	NA	NA	TGTGCCAGCAGTGTAGGGCAGGGTTTTAGGGAAAAACTGTTTTTT	CASSVGQGFREKLFF
TRBV20-1	TRBJ2-7	many	NA	TGCAGTGCTAGAGAGTCGGGGAGAATGGGTCACGAGCAGTACTTC	CSARESGRMGHEQYF
TRBV5-1	TRBJ2-7	NA	NA	TGCGCCAGCAGCAATGGGGTCCAGCCCACTTCCTACGAGCAGTACTTC	CASSNGVQPTSYEQYF
TRBV7-9	TRBJ2-3	many	TRBD2	TGTGCCAGCAGCTTAGCAGCGGGATACACAGATACGCAGTATTTT	CASSLAAGYTDTQYF
TRBV11-2	TRBJ2-5	few	TRBD2	TGTGCCAGCAGCGTTAGCGGGGGGGCTAATCGAGAGACCCAGTACTTC	CASSVSGGANRETQYF
TRBV25-1	TRBJ1-4	few	TRBD1	TGTGCCAGCAGTGAAGAGGGACAGGAGCCTGAAAAACTGTTTTTT	CASSEEGQEPEKLFF
TRBV4-3	TRBJ2-5	many	NA	TGCGCCAGCAGCCAAGCACTAGCAGAGACCCAGTACTTC	CASSQALAETQYF
TRBV6-2/TRBV6-3	TRBJ2-3	NA	TRBD2	TGTGCCAGCAGTTACGAGCGGGAGTCAGATACGCAGTATTTT	CASSYERESDTQYF
TRBV28	TRBJ1-5	NA	TRBD1	TGTGCCAGCAGGGGACAGGGTGGAAGCAATCAGCCCCAGCATTTT	CASRGQGGSNQPQHF
TRBV14	TRBJ1-2	many	NA	TGTGCCAGCGGACCCTACGGAGGCGGCTACACCTTC	CASGPYGGGYTF
TRBV27	TRBJ2-7	NA	NA	TGTGCCAGCAGTAACGTACCGGGATACGCCTCCTACGAGCAGTACTTC	CASSNVPGYASYEQYF